A single sample is the source of the 24 T cell receptor beta chains below, sequenced in a study of blood T cell repertoires in COVID-19. Produced via immunoSEQ multiplex PCR; TCRdb's table is partial and in-frame only. The repertoire holds about 310,000 clones, with roughly 87% as singletons. The material sequenced was peripheral blood. The source of these receptors is a man aged 50 to 59 with active or convalescent COVID-19.

The chain links TRBV5-1 to TRBJ2-7; D gene ambiguous. Germline assignment: CDR1 SGHRS and CDR2 YFSETQ. The CDR3 loop spans 15 amino acids. The V and J ends lost 1 base and 5 bases respectively, with 16 bases between them. The CDR3 protein is CASSLLAGRVDEQYF. In DNA, the CDR3 is TGCGCCAGCAGCTTGTTAGCCGGTAGAGTAGACGAGCAGTACTTC.

CDR3 bases: TGCGCCAGCATTCCAGACAGGGGCTCCTACAATGAGCAGTTCTTC. Its protein product is CASIPDRGSYNEQFF. This rearrangement joins TRBV5-1 to TRBJ2-1, with 8 positions matching TRBD1. The CDR3 spans 15 residues. Germline-derived CDR1 and CDR2 are SGHRS and YFSETQ. V lost 6 bases, J lost 0 bases, and 5 bases stayed unmatched.

The chain employs TRBV19 and TRBJ1-2, with D possibly being TRBD1 (5 bases). Germline loops: CDR1 LNHDA, CDR2 SQIVND (reference sequence). The CDR3 has 16 amino acids. V shed 6 bases and J shed 0 bases, with 17 bases lying between them. The CDR3 sequence is CASRLKGGQTNYGYTF. The CDR3, as DNA: TGTGCCAGTAGACTAAAGGGCGGACAAACTAACTATGGCTACACCTTC. Full variable domain (missing parts from reference TRBV19 and TRBJ1-2): DGGITQSPKYLFRKEGQNVTLSCEQNLNHDAMYWYRQDPGQGLRLIYYSQIVNDFQKGDIAEGYSVSREKKESFPLTVTSAQKNPTAFYLCASRLKGGQTNYGYTFGSGTRLTVV.

This chain connects TRBV27 to TRBJ1-1; D is possibly TRBD1 (6 bases). V lost 5 bases and J lost 1, with 17 bases in between. The CDR3 contains 16 residues. Per germline, CDR1 MNHEY and CDR2 SMNVEV (reference sequence). As DNA, the CDR3 is TGTGCCAGCAGTCCCTACAGGGTATGGAGGAACACTGAAGCTTTCTTT. It encodes CASSPYRVWRNTEAFF.

V and J are TRBV19 and TRBJ1-1; 8 bases agree with TRBD1. The J segment lost 6 bases and the V segment lost 2 bases, leaving 5 bases of the junction unmatched. CDR1 is LNHDA and CDR2 is SQIVND in the germline V gene (reference sequence). The length of the CDR3 is 14 residues. In nucleotides, the CDR3 is TGTGCCAGTAGTATATGGGGACAGGCGCCTGAAGCTTTCTTT. This encodes CASSIWGQAPEAFF. Using reference TRBV19 and TRBJ1-1 for the parts outside the CDR3, the full variable domain is DGGITQSPKYLFRKEGQNVTLSCEQNLNHDAMYWYRQDPGQGLRLIYYSQIVNDFQKGDIAEGYSVSREKKESFPLTVTSAQKNPTAFYLCASSIWGQAPEAFFGQGTRLTVV.

The V gene is TRBV5-1, the J gene TRBJ2-3, with 9 bases lining up with TRBD1. CDR1 and CDR2 (germline): SGHRS, YFSETQ. After removal of 3 bases from V and 0 bases from J, the junction contained 5 bases not matched to a gene. This CDR3 has 16 amino acids. The CDR3 region is CASSSHGTGSTDTQYF. The CDR3 DNA follows: TGCGCCAGCAGCTCGCACGGGACAGGGAGCACAGATACGCAGTATTTT.

This clone was detected only once. V is TRBV6-2 or TRBV6-3 and J is TRBJ2-1, with 7 nucleotides matching TRBD2. Germline V gene sequence: CDR1 MNHEY, CDR2 SVGEGT. There are 15 residues in the CDR3. The V gene end was trimmed by 3 bases and the J gene end by 3 bases; junction bases not matched to a gene: 5. The DNA of the CDR3 is TGTGCCAGCAGTTATGGGGACTACCGCTACAATGAGCAGTTCTTC. This translates into CASSYGDYRYNEQFF.

Written as DNA, the CDR3 is TGTGCCTGGAGTGGGCAAAGCTACGAGCAGTACTTC. Translation gives CAWSGQSYEQYF. The chain recombines TRBV30 with TRBJ2-7; unclear D gene. This CDR3 is 12 amino acids long. The V gene's germline CDR1 is GTSNPN and CDR2 SVGIG (reference sequence). The V end lost 1 base, the J end lost 3 bases, and 7 bases lay between the germline ends.

The CDR3 here is CASSPDRGHGYTF. CDR3 DNA: TGTGCCAGCAGCCCCGACAGGGGGCATGGCTACACCTTC. This rearrangement joins TRBV2 to TRBJ1-2, with 10 bases that match TRBD1. Per the germline V gene, CDR1 is SNHLY and CDR2 is FYNNEI. The CDR3 is 13 residues long. The V gene end was trimmed by 6 bases and the J gene end by 6 bases; junction bases not matched to a gene: 4.

The chain combines TRBV19 with TRBJ1-2; possible D gene TRBD1, 5 bases. Germline CDR1 LNHDA, CDR2 SQIVND (reference sequence). CDR3 size: 14 residues. Trimming pared 5 bases from V and 2 bases from J, leaving 12 bases between. The DNA of the CDR3 is TGTGCCAGTAGTCCCGGGGGAGGGAACTATGGCTACACCTTC. Translated: CASSPGGGNYGYTF.

The J gene is TRBJ2-5, the V gene TRBV10-3, with TRBD1 identical over 10 bases. The J segment lost 5 bases and the V segment lost 0 bases, leaving 6 bases of the junction unmatched. The CDR3 extends over 16 amino acids. Germline CDR1 ENHRY, CDR2 SYGVKD. The CDR3 coding sequence is TGTGCCATCAGTGAGTCGAGGACAGGGGGAAAGGAGACCCAGTACTTC. Protein sequence: CAISESRTGGKETQYF.

V and J are TRBV20-1 and TRBJ2-5; D is unresolved. The ends were cut back, 3 bases at V and 1 base at J, with 9 bases in the middle. The CDR3 spans 13 residues. CDR1 is DFQATT, CDR2 SNEGSKA, per germline (reference sequence). The CDR3 DNA follows: TGCAGTGCTAGTCGGAGTACCCAAGAGACCCAGTACTTC. It encodes CSASRSTQETQYF.

This clone has just one count. The chain joins TRBV5-1 to TRBJ2-3; 7 nucleotides align to TRBD2. This CDR3 comprises 17 residues. Looked up from germline, CDR1 is SGHRS and CDR2 is YFSETQ. V shed 3 bases, J shed 3 bases, and the junction held 13 bases outside the gene matches. The CDR3 spells CASSYGGGPLRTDTQYF. CDR3 DNA: TGCGCCAGCAGCTATGGGGGAGGGCCGCTGAGGACAGATACGCAGTATTTT.

This clone has a single count. The rearrangement links TRBV6-6 to TRBJ1-2; D unresolved. The CDR3 loop spans 14 amino acids. The germline CDR1 and CDR2 sequences are MNHNY and SVGAGI (reference sequence). V lost 2 bases and J lost 0, with 7 bases in between. The CDR3 loop reads CASSYGTANYGYTF. CDR3 sequence (DNA): TGTGCCAGCAGTTACGGTACGGCTAACTATGGCTACACCTTC.

The rearrangement uses TRBV30 and TRBJ1-1; 8 bases align to TRBD1. The germline V gene has CDR1 GTSNPN and CDR2 SVGIG (reference sequence). This CDR3 region has 13 residues. The trim removed 3 bases at V and 3 bases at J, leaving 3 bases unmatched. CDR3 loop: CAWSTTGDTEAFF. The CDR3 coding sequence is TGTGCCTGGAGCACGACAGGGGACACTGAAGCTTTCTTT. Filled out from reference TRBV30 and TRBJ1-1, the complete variable domain reads SQTIHQWPATLVQPVGSPLSLECTVEGTSNPNLYWYRQAAGRGLQLLFYSVGIGQISSEVPQNLSASRPQDRQFILSSKKLLLSDSGFYLCAWSTTGDTEAFFGQGTRLTVV.

This rearrangement joins TRBV11-2 to TRBJ1-3, with 7 positions matching TRBD1. CDR3 length: 13 amino acids. With 5 bases clipped from V and 2 bases from J, the junction kept 0 bases outside the gene matches. Per the germline V gene, CDR1 is SGHAT and CDR2 is FQNNGV. Here the CDR3 DNA reads TGTGCCAGCAGCACAGGGGCTGGAAACACCATATATTTT. It yields the protein CASSTGAGNTIYF.

This rearrangement joins TRBV14 to TRBJ1-4, with D perhaps TRBD1 (5 bases). V was pared by 4 bases and J by 0 bases, with 9 bases between. CDR1 is SGHDN, CDR2 FVKESK, per germline. The CDR3 has 15 residues. CDR3 DNA sequence: TGTGCCAGCAGCCTACAGGTTGCAACTAATGAAAAACTGTTTTTT. Translation: CASSLQVATNEKLFF.

The chain carries TRBV30 and TRBJ1-1; tentatively, D is TRBD1 (6 bases). CDR3 length: 13 amino acids. The ends were cut back, 4 bases at V and 2 bases at J, with 11 bases in the middle. Germline V gene sequence: CDR1 GTSNPN, CDR2 SVGIG (reference sequence). CDR3 in DNA: TGTGCCTGGAAACAGGGTTTTAACACTGAAGCTTTCTTT. This codes for CAWKQGFNTEAFF.

The V call is TRBV11-2, the J call TRBJ2-1; 9 nucleotides agree with TRBD1. The V segment lost 3 bases and the J segment 2 bases; nucleotides outside the gene matches: 5. CDR3 length equals 16 residues. CDR1 and CDR2 (germline): SGHAT, FQNNGV. DNA for the CDR3: TGTGCCAGCAGCTTCTGGGGACAGGGCACCTACAATGAGCAGTTCTTC. Its protein is CASSFWGQGTYNEQFF.

V gene TRBV23-1 combines with J gene TRBJ1-5; D is possibly TRBD1 (5 bases). TRBV23-1 is identified as an open reading frame with a role that is uncertain. Between the trimmed V and J ends, which lost 3 bases and 6 bases, there was a span of 27 bases. CDR3 length: 19 residues. The CDR3 nucleotides read TGCGCCAGCAGTCACCCTTCCGTCACAGGTAGAGTGAAGATTCAGCCCCAGCATTTT. Protein product: CASSHPSVTGRVKIQPQHF.

This chain connects TRBV2 to TRBJ2-6; D uncertain. The CDR3 is 15 amino acids. Germline lookup yields CDR1 SNHLY and CDR2 FYNNEI. The V end was cut by 2 bases, the J end by 2 bases, with 7 bases between. CDR3 residues: CASSERTTGANVLTF. The CDR3 region has the DNA TGTGCCAGCAGTGAAAGAACAACTGGGGCCAACGTCCTGACTTTC.

This rearrangement joins TRBV11-1 to TRBJ2-1; 9 positions match TRBD2. V shed 5 bases, J shed 12 bases, and the junction held 5 bases outside the gene matches. This CDR3 region has 12 residues. CDR1 is SGHAT and CDR2 is FQDESV in the germline V gene (reference sequence). CDR3 residues: CASSRSGGRQFF. As DNA, the CDR3 is TGTGCCAGCAGCCGTAGCGGGGGACGGCAGTTCTTC. Full variable domain (outside the CDR3, taken from reference TRBV11-1 and TRBJ2-1): EAEVAQSPRYKITEKSQAVAFWCDPISGHATLYWYRQILGQGPELLVQFQDESVVDDSQLPKDRFSAERLKGVDSTLKIQPAELGDSAMYLCASSRSGGRQFFGPGTRLTVL.

The sample holds a few counts of this clone. The chain combines TRBV5-3 with TRBJ1-4; 7 bases line up with TRBD1. TRBV5-3 is an ORF for which the function is uncertain. After removal of 4 bases from V and 5 bases from J, the junction contained 5 bases not matched to a gene. This CDR3 contains 14 residues. CDR3 sequence reads: CARSPTTGNEKLFF. The CDR3 nucleotides read TGTGCCAGAAGCCCTACGACAGGGAATGAAAAACTGTTTTTT.

CDR3 sequence reads: CASSQDLAGDYGYTF. Written as DNA, the CDR3 is TGCGCCAGCAGCCAAGATCTCGCAGGTGACTATGGCTACACCTTC. The chain carries TRBV4-3 and TRBJ1-2; D is unresolved. The length of the CDR3 is 15 residues. The V end lost 0 bases, the J end lost 3 bases, and 11 bases lay between the germline ends. The germline V gene has CDR1 LGHNA and CDR2 YSLEER.